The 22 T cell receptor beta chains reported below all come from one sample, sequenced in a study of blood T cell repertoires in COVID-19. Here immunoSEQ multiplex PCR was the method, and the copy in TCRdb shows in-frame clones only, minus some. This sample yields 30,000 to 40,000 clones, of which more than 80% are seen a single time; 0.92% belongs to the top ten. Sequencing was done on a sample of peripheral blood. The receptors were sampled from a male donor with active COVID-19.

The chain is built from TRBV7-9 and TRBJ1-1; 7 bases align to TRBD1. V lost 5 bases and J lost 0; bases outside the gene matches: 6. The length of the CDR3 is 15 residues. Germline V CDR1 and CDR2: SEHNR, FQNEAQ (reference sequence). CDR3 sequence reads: CASSLGQAMNTEAFF. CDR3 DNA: TGTGCCAGCAGCCTTGGACAGGCTATGAACACTGAAGCTTTCTTT.

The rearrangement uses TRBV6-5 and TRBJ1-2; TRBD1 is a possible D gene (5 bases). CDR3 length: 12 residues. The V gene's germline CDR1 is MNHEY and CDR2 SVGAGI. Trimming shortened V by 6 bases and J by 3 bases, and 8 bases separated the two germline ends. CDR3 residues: CASRTDYYGYTF. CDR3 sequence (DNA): TGTGCCAGCAGGACAGACTACTATGGCTACACCTTC.

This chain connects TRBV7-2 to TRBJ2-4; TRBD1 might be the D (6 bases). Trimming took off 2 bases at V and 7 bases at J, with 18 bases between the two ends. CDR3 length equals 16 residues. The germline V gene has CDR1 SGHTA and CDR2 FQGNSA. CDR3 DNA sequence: TGTGCCAGCAGCTTACCTCGACAGGCCGCCGGGAACATTCAGTACTTC. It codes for CASSLPRQAAGNIQYF.

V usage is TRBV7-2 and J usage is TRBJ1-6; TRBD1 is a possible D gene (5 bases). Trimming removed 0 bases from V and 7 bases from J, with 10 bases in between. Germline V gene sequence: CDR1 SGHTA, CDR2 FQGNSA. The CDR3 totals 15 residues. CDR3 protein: CASSLAQGRNSPLHF. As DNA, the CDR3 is TGTGCCAGCAGCTTAGCGCAGGGTAGGAATTCACCCCTCCACTTT.

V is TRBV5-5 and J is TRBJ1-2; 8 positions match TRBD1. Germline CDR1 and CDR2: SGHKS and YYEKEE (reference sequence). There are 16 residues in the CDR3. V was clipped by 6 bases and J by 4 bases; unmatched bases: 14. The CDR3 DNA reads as TGTGCCAGCACCGCATCTCCGGGACAGGCTCGCTATGGCTACACCTTC. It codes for CASTASPGQARYGYTF.

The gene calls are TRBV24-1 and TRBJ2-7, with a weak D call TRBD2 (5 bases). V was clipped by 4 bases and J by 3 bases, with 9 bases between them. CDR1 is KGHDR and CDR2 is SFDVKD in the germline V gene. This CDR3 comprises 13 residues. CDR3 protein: CATSDPGNYEQYF. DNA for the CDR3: TGTGCCACCAGTGACCCCGGGAACTACGAGCAGTACTTC.

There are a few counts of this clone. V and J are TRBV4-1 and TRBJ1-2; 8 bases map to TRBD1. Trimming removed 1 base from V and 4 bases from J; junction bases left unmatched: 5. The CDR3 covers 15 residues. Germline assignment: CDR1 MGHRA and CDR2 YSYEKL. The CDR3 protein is CASSQVGQATYGYTF. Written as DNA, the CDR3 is TGCGCCAGCAGCCAAGTGGGACAGGCCACCTATGGCTACACCTTC.

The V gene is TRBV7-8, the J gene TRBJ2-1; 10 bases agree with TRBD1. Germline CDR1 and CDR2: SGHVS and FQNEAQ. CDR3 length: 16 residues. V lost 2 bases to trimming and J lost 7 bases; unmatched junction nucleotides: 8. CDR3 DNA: TGTGCCAGCAGCTTACATCCGGGGACAGGGGATAATGAGCAGTTCTTC. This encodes CASSLHPGTGDNEQFF.

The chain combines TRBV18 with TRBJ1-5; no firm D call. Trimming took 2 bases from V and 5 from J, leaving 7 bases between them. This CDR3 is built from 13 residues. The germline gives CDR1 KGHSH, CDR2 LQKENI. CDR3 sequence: CASSPVSYQPQHF. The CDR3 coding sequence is TGTGCCAGCTCACCAGTCAGTTATCAGCCCCAGCATTTT.

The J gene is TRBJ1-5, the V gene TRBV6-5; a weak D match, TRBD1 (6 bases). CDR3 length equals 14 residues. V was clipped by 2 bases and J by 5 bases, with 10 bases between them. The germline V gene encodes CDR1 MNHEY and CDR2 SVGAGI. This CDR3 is CASSYIAGDQPQHF. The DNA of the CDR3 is TGTGCCAGCAGTTACATCGCAGGGGATCAGCCCCAGCATTTT.

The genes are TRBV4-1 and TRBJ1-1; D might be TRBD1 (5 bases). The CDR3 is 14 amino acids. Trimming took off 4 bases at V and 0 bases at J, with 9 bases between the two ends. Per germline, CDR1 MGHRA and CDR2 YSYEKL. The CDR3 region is CASSRDSLNTEAFF. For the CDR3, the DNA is TGCGCCAGCAGCCGCGACAGCTTGAACACTGAAGCTTTCTTT.

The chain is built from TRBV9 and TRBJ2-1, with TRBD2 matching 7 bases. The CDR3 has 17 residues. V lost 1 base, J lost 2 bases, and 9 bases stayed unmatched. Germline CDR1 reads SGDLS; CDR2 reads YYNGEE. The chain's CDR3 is CASSVSLSGTTYNEQFF. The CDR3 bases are TGTGCCAGCAGCGTATCCCTAAGCGGGACTACCTACAATGAGCAGTTCTTC.

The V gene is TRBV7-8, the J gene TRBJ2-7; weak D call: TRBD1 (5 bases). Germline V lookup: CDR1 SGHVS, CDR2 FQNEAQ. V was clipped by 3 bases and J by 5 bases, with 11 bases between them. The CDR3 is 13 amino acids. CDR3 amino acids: CASSFLAGNEQYF. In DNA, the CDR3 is TGTGCCAGCAGCTTTCTTGCAGGGAACGAGCAGTACTTC.

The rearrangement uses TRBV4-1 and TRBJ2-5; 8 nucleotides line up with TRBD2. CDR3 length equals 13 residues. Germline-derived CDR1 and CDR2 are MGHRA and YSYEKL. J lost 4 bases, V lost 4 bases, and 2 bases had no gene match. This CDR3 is CASSPSGGETQYF. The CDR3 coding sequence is TGCGCCAGCAGCCCGAGCGGGGGAGAGACCCAGTACTTC.

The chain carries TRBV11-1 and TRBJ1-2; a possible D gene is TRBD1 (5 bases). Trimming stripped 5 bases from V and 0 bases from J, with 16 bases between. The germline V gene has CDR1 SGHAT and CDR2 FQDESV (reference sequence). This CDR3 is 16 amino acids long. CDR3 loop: CASSPNFRGTNYGYTF. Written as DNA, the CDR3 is TGTGCCAGCAGCCCAAATTTTCGGGGGACTAACTATGGCTACACCTTC.

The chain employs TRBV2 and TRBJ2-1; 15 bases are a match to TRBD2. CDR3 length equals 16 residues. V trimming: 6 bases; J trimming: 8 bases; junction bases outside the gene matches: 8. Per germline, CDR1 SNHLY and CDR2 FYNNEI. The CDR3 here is CASRPGLAGGMDEQFF. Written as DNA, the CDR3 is TGTGCCAGCAGGCCCGGACTAGCGGGGGGGATGGATGAGCAGTTCTTC.

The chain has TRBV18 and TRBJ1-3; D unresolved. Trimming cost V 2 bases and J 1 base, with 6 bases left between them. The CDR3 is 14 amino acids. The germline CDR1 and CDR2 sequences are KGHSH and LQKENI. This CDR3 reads CASSPESSGNTIYF. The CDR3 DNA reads TGTGCCAGCTCACCAGAGTCATCTGGAAACACCATATATTTT.

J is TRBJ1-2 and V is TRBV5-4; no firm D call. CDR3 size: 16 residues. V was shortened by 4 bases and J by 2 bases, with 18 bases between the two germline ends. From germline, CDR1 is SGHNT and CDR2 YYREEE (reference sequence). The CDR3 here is CASSIRLPLNNYGYTF. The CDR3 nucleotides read TGTGCCAGCAGCATTAGACTCCCTCTTAACAACTATGGCTACACCTTC. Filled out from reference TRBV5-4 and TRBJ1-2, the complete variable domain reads ETGVTQSPTHLIKTRGQQVTLRCSSQSGHNTVSWYQQALGQGPQFIFQYYREEENGRGNFPPRFSGLQFPNYSSELNVNALELDDSALYLCASSIRLPLNNYGYTFGSGTRLTVV.

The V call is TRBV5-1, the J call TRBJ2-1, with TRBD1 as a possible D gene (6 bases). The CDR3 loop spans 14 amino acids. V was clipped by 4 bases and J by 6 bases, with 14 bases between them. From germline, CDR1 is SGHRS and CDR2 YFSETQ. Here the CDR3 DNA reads TGCGCCAGCAGCAGGGACAAGGTATTCAATGAGCAGTTCTTC. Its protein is CASSRDKVFNEQFF.

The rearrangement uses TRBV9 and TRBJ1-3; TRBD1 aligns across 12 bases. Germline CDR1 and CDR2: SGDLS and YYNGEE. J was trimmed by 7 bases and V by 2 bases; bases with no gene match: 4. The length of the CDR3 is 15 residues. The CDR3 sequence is CASSVTGQGANTIYF. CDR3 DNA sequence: TGTGCCAGCAGCGTGACGGGACAGGGGGCTAACACCATATATTTT.

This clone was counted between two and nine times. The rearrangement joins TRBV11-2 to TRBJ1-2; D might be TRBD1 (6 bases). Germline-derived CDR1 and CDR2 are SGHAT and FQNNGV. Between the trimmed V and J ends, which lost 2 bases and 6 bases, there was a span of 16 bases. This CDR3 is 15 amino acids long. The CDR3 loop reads CASSLQGSHLNGYTF. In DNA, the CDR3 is TGTGCCAGCAGCTTACAGGGGTCGCACCTTAATGGCTACACCTTC.

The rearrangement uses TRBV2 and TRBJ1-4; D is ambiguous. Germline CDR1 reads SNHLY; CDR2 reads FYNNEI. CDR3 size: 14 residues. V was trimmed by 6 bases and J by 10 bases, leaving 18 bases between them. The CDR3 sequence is CASRGLAVRGKLFF. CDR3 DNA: TGTGCCAGCAGAGGGTTGGCCGTACGGGGAAAACTGTTTTTT.